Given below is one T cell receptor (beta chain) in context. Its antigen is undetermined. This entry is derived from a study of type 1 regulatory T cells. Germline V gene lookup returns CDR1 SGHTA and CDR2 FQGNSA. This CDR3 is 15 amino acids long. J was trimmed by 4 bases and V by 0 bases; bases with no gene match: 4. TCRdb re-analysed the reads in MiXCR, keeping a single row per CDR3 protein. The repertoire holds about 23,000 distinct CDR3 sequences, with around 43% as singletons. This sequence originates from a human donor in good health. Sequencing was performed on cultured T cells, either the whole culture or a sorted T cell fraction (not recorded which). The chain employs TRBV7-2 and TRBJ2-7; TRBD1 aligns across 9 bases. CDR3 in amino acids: CASSLAGQGLYEQYF. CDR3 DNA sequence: TGTGCCAGCAGCTTAGCGGGACAGGGTCTTTACGAGCAGTACTTC.